A selection of T cell receptor beta chains follows, all from one sample in a study of spatial heterogeneity in lung cancer. MiXCR was run by TCRdb on the 5' RACE reads, yielding one entry per CDR3 protein. This table holds 39,000 or so distinct CDR3 sequences, roughly a tenth found once. The sequences come from PBMCs, collected at follow-up. These receptors came from a female donor with early-stage non-small cell lung cancer. CDR3s include the opening cysteine and the closing phenylalanine or tryptophan. D genes are given only for firm matches. Only part of the rows carry a size: once, few, many, or a class if the clone is expanded.

TRBV27	NA	NA	TRBJ1-2	TGTGCCAGCAGTTTATCCCGACAGCCTAACTATGGCTACACCTTC	CASSLSRQPNYGYTF
TRBV11-2	many	TRBD1	TRBJ2-2	TGTGCCAGCACCAAACGGGCAGGGGGCACCGGGGAGCTGTTTTTT	CASTKRAGGTGELFF
TRBV6-7	few	NA	TRBJ2-4	TGTGCCAGCAGTTACCTCAGGGGAAAAAAGAGAAACATTCAGTACTTC	CASSYLRGKKRNIQYF
TRBV7-2	few	NA	TRBJ2-3	TGTGCCAGCAGCTTAGGGGCAGGGGGGTTTTCAGATACGCAGTATTTT	CASSLGAGGFSDTQYF
TRBV7-2	NA	NA	TRBJ2-7	TGTGCCAGCAGCTTCGGGGGCCGCAAATCCTACGAGCAGTACTTC	CASSFGGRKSYEQYF
TRBV20-1	many	NA	TRBJ2-7	TGCAGTGCGCCCGGGACTCTTCCCTACGAGCAGTACTTC	CSAPGTLPYEQYF
TRBV7-8	many	TRBD2	TRBJ2-5	TGTGCCAGCAGCTTAGTCCGGACTAGACAAGAGACCCAGTACTTC	CASSLVRTRQETQYF
TRBV5-1	NA	NA	TRBJ1-1	TGCGCCAGCAGCCTTAAAGGAGGGGACACTGAAGCTTTCTTT	CASSLKGGDTEAFF
TRBV24-1	NA	NA	TRBJ2-3	TGTGCCACCAGTGAAGGGCAAGGGGGGCGCGGAGGCACAGATACGCAGTATTTT	CATSEGQGGRGGTDTQYF
TRBV28	few	NA	TRBJ1-2	TGTGCCAGCAGTAATATGGGGTTCCCCTATGGCTACACCTTC	CASSNMGFPYGYTF
TRBV5-1	NA	NA	TRBJ2-2	TGCGCCAGCAGCTTGGAGGCTAACCACCCCGCCGGGGAGCTGTTTTTT	CASSLEANHPAGELFF
TRBV3-1	few	TRBD2	TRBJ2-3	TGTGCCAGCAGCCAAGATCGGTTCGCTAGCGGGGGCCCGGTTACGGATACGCAGTATTTT	CASSQDRFASGGPVTDTQYF
TRBV20-1	NA	NA	TRBJ2-3	TGCAGTGCTAGATCTAGGACAGGCACAGATACGCAGTATTTT	CSARSRTGTDTQYF
TRBV9	few	TRBD1	TRBJ1-1	TGTGCCAGCAGCCCGACGGACAGGAGCCCTGAAGCTTTCTTT	CASSPTDRSPEAFF
TRBV7-2	NA	TRBD2	TRBJ2-5	TGTGCCAGCAGCTTAGACCTCACTAGGGACTACGGGACCCATTACTTC	CASSLDLTRDYGTHYF
TRBV11-3	few	NA	TRBJ2-2	TGTGCCAGCAGGAGTCTAGGCGCCCAGAACACCGGGGAGCTGTTTTTT	CASRSLGAQNTGELFF
TRBV7-2	NA	TRBD2	TRBJ2-1	TGTGCCAGCATCCAAGCGGGGGGGAAGAATGAGCAGTTCTTC	CASIQAGGKNEQFF
TRBV12-3/TRBV12-4	many	NA	TRBJ2-5	TGTGCCAGCACCTGGGGGCTGCAAGAGACCCAGTACTTC	CASTWGLQETQYF
TRBV4-1	medium-sized	NA	TRBJ2-5	TGCGCCAGCAGCCAAGGCGCGGGGACCCAGTACTTC	CASSQGAGTQYF
TRBV7-3	NA	NA	TRBJ2-5	TGTGCCAGCAGCTCCGGATCCCTAGAGACCCAGTACTTC	CASSSGSLETQYF
TRBV10-3	NA	TRBD1	TRBJ2-2	TGTGCCATCAGCCAGAGGGACAGGGGGAACACCGGGGAGCTGTTTTTT	CAISQRDRGNTGELFF
TRBV4-3	NA	NA	TRBJ1-2	TGCGCCAGCAGCCAGCGGTTGGGGCCTTTGAAGTCCTATGGCTACACCTTC	CASSQRLGPLKSYGYTF
TRBV9	NA	NA	TRBJ1-1	TGTGCCAGCAGCGTCCAGGGCGATGGCACTGAAGCTTTCTTT	CASSVQGDGTEAFF
TRBV11-2	many	NA	TRBJ1-1	TGTGCCAGCAGCTTCGGGGTCATGACTGAAGCTTTCTTT	CASSFGVMTEAFF
TRBV2	many	TRBD1	TRBJ1-4	TGTGCCAGCAGTCTCGGGACAGGGCCGGCAGGAAAACTGTTTTTT	CASSLGTGPAGKLFF
TRBV7-2	NA	TRBD2	TRBJ2-3	TGTGCCAGCAGCTTAGCGGCTAGCGGAGACACAGATACGCAGTATTTT	CASSLAASGDTDTQYF
TRBV2	NA	NA	TRBJ2-4	TGTGCCAGCAGTGATTACGGGGCAGCGTTAGCCAAAAACATTCAGTACTTC	CASSDYGAALAKNIQYF
TRBV7-2	many	NA	TRBJ2-5	TGTGCCAGCAGCTTGGGCGGGGCTAAAGGGGAGACCCAGTACTTC	CASSLGGAKGETQYF
TRBV24-1	few	NA	TRBJ2-2	TGTGCCACCAGTGCAACGAACACCGGGGAGCTGTTTTTT	CATSATNTGELFF
TRBV28	NA	NA	TRBJ2-1	TGTGCCAGCAGCGAACGGGGGGCAGTTGTCAATGAGCAGTTCTTC	CASSERGAVVNEQFF
TRBV7-3	many	NA	TRBJ2-3	TGTGCCAGCAGCTTGCTAGGCACAGATACGCAGTATTTT	CASSLLGTDTQYF
TRBV24-1	few	NA	TRBJ2-1	TGTGCCACCAGTGATTTGTTTAGGAACAATGAGCAGTTCTTC	CATSDLFRNNEQFF
TRBV7-2	few	NA	TRBJ2-5	TGTGCCAGCAGCTGGTTTGCGGGTCCACTCCAAGAGACCCAGTACTTC	CASSWFAGPLQETQYF
TRBV6-1	many	NA	TRBJ2-3	TGTGCCAGCAGTGATCAGCCAGTACCGGATACGCAGTATTTT	CASSDQPVPDTQYF
TRBV27	NA	TRBD1	TRBJ2-7	TGTGCCAGCAGTTCAACCGGGACAGGGCAAACCTACGAGCAGTACTTC	CASSSTGTGQTYEQYF
TRBV19	many	TRBD1	TRBJ2-3	TGTGCCAGTAGTAGAGGGGGCAGCACAGATACGCAGTATTTT	CASSRGGSTDTQYF
TRBV5-4	few	TRBD2	TRBJ2-1	TGTGCCAGCAGCCCCGGGACTAGCGGGGGCCGCTCCTACAATGAGCAGTTCTTC	CASSPGTSGGRSYNEQFF
TRBV5-1	many	NA	TRBJ1-4	TGCGCCAGCAGTTTTGCAGGACCGGGGAATGAAAAACTGTTTTTT	CASSFAGPGNEKLFF
TRBV19	many	NA	TRBJ2-5	TGTGCCAGTAGTATAGACGGGGAAGAGACCCAGTACTTC	CASSIDGEETQYF
TRBV29-1	NA	NA	TRBJ2-4	TGCAGCGCAGCCTTGGGGGCTAGAAACATTCAGTACTTC	CSAALGARNIQYF
TRBV6-2/TRBV6-3	many	NA	TRBJ2-2	TGTGCCAGCAGCCGACAAGCGGTTAACACCGGGGAGCTGTTTTTT	CASSRQAVNTGELFF
TRBV7-2	NA	TRBD1	TRBJ2-4	TGTGCCAGCAGCTTACCGGGAAGGGACAGGGGCCGAGGTTTGTACTTC	CASSLPGRDRGRGLYF
TRBV6-4	NA	NA	TRBJ2-5	TGTGCCAGCACCATCGGTCGGGAGACCCAGTACTTC	CASTIGRETQYF
TRBV10-2	few	NA	TRBJ1-2	TGCGCCAGCAGTGAACGAGGGGATGGCTACACCTTC	CASSERGDGYTF
TRBV7-2	many	NA	TRBJ1-3	TGTGCCAGCAGCCTGCGATGGGGTTCTGGAAACACCATATATTTT	CASSLRWGSGNTIYF
TRBV24-1	NA	TRBD1	TRBJ1-1	TGTGCCACCAGTGATGGCCGGACAGGATCTGAAGCTTTCTTT	CATSDGRTGSEAFF
TRBV20-1	few	NA	TRBJ2-5	TGCAGTGCTAGAGTCCATGTAGGAGAGACCCAGTACTTC	CSARVHVGETQYF
TRBV20-1	few	TRBD1	TRBJ1-4	TGCAGTGCTCGACAGGGGGCGGTCGAAAAACTGTTTTTT	CSARQGAVEKLFF
TRBV9	many	TRBD2	TRBJ2-6	TGTGCCAGCAGCCCGCGACTAGCGGGGGGGCAGGGGGCCAACGTCCTGACTTTC	CASSPRLAGGQGANVLTF
TRBV6-4	few	TRBD2	TRBJ2-7	TGTGCCAGCAGTGTCCTAGCGGGGGCGGGAGAGCAGTACTTC	CASSVLAGAGEQYF